These 17 T cell receptor beta chains originate from one sample sequenced in a study of blood T cells in healthy people across ages. Using a J-beta primer mix together with a sample-barcoded 5' primer, a second PCR was run for about 6 to 11 cycles. TCRdb reprocessed the 5' RACE reads via MiXCR and lists one record per CDR3 protein. The profile shows approximately 1,700,000 distinct CDR3 sequences, 30% to 40% of them singletons. Sequences were obtained from blood. Every receptor here comes from a human donor in good health.

The chain employs TRBV5-1 and TRBJ1-2; tentative D call: TRBD1 (6 bases). The CDR3 length is 14 residues. Germline values: CDR1 SGHRS, CDR2 YFSETQ. Trimming removed 1 base at V and 1 base at J, with 8 bases between. CDR3 coding DNA: TGCGCCAGCAGCTTGAGGGACAATAACTATGGCTACACCTTC. Amino acids: CASSLRDNNYGYTF. The whole variable domain, filled in from reference TRBV5-1 and TRBJ1-2, reads KAGVTQTPRYLIKTRGQQVTLSCSPISGHRSVSWYQQTPGQGLQFLFEYFSETQRNKGNFPGRFSGRQFSNSRSEMNVSTLELGDSALYLCASSLRDNNYGYTFGSGTRLTVV.

This clonotype has just a few counts. The V call is TRBV5-1, the J call TRBJ2-1; D not certain. This CDR3 comprises 16 residues. Trimming stripped 0 bases from V and 4 bases from J, with 14 bases between. Germline CDR1 and CDR2: SGHRS and YFSETQ. CDR3 sequence (DNA): TGCGCCAGCAGCTTGGATCAACGTAAGGTGTACAATGAGCAGTTCTTC. Translation gives CASSLDQRKVYNEQFF.

The chain has TRBV5-4 and TRBJ2-2; TRBD2 matches 7 bases. V lost 4 bases to trimming and J lost 5 bases; unmatched junction nucleotides: 11. The CDR3 length is 16 residues. Germline V gene data show CDR1 as SGHNT and CDR2 as YYREEE (reference sequence). CDR3 in amino acids: CASSPYWAGGTGELFF. CDR3 coding DNA: TGTGCCAGCAGCCCTTACTGGGCCGGGGGGACCGGGGAGCTGTTTTTT.

This clonotype was seen only a few times. The chain couples TRBV12-3 or TRBV12-4 to TRBJ1-2; D uncertain. The CDR3 covers 12 residues. V was cut by 5 bases and J by 4 bases, with 8 bases left in between. The CDR3 reads CASSGWAYGYTF. CDR3 in DNA: TGTGCCAGCAGTGGGTGGGCCTATGGCTACACCTTC.

The chain links TRBV5-1 to TRBJ2-7, with 8 bases lining up with TRBD1. With 2 bases clipped from V and 2 bases from J, the junction kept 9 bases outside the gene matches. The CDR3 length is 16 residues. Germline V lookup: CDR1 SGHRS, CDR2 YFSETQ. CDR3 region: CASSLFPRTGPYEQYF. CDR3 DNA sequence: TGCGCCAGCAGCTTATTCCCGAGGACAGGGCCCTACGAGCAGTACTTC.

This clonotype has more than one count but fewer than ten. The chain combines TRBV10-3 with TRBJ1-5, with 9 bases aligning to TRBD1. This CDR3 region has 14 residues. Losses at the gene ends were 4 bases for V and 7 bases for J; bases not matched to a gene: 5. Germline V CDR1 and CDR2: ENHRY, SYGVKD. The CDR3 sequence: CAISGDRVEQPQHF. Written as DNA, the CDR3 is TGTGCCATCAGTGGGGACAGGGTTGAACAGCCCCAGCATTTT.

The chain is built from TRBV29-1 and TRBJ2-7, with TRBD2 matching 12 bases. J gave up 4 bases and V 4 bases, and 5 bases lay outside the gene matches. The CDR3 sequence is 14 residues long. From germline, CDR1 is SQVTM and CDR2 ANQGSEA. CDR3 sequence: CSVAEGLAGYEQYF. CDR3 DNA: TGCAGCGTTGCCGAGGGACTAGCGGGTTACGAGCAGTACTTC.

A few counts support this clonotype. This chain uses TRBV10-3 with TRBJ2-7, with D perhaps given as TRBD1 or TRBD2 (6 bases each). Trimming left V 3 bases short and J 3 bases short, with 15 bases between. The CDR3 extends over 15 amino acids. The V gene's germline CDR1 is ENHRY and CDR2 SYGVKD. CDR3 sequence (DNA): TGTGCCATCAGTGAAGTCCCGGGGGCAGGCTACGAGCAGTACTTC. Protein: CAISEVPGAGYEQYF.

Comment on this clonotype: One junction end disagrees with the germline gene, perhaps due to a read error. The chain recombines TRBV13 with TRBJ1-5; D is uncertain. Germline lookup yields CDR1 PRHDT and CDR2 FYEKMQ (reference sequence). The CDR3 totals 13 residues. For the CDR3, the DNA is TGTGTCAGCAGTCGACAAGGGTATCAGCCCCAGCATTTT. This codes for CVSSRQGYQPQHF.

J is TRBJ1-2 and V is TRBV24-1; D is possibly TRBD1 (6 bases). The CDR3 totals 13 residues. Germline CDR1 is KGHDR and CDR2 is SFDVKD. V gave up 1 base and J gave up 5 bases, with 7 bases separating them. For the CDR3, the DNA is TGTGCCACCAGTGATTTTCAGGGGTATGGCTACACCTTC. Translation gives CATSDFQGYGYTF.

Remarks on this clonotype: The junction does not match germline at one end; this may be a read error. The chain couples TRBV4-1 to TRBJ1-1; D unclear. Germline V lookup: CDR1 MGHRA, CDR2 YSYEKL. CDR3 length equals 13 residues. In nucleotides, the CDR3 is TGCGCCAGCAACCAAGATGAGGCCGAAGGAGCTTTCTTT. Translating it yields CASNQDEAEGAFF.

At least ten counts were recorded for this clonotype. At one end, the junction sequence differs from germline, possibly due to a read error. The rearrangement uses TRBV5-1 and TRBJ2-3; D call uncertain. This CDR3 is built from 12 residues. Germline lookup yields CDR1 SGHRS and CDR2 YFSETQ. CDR3 residues: CASSSNTDTQYF. The CDR3 coding sequence is TGTGCCAGCAGCTCGAATACAGATACGCAGTATTTT.

J is TRBJ1-1 and V is TRBV4-3; TRBD1 is a possible D gene (5 bases). The CDR3 is 15 residues long. V lost 4 bases, J lost 4 bases, and 16 bases lay in between. Per germline, CDR1 LGHNA and CDR2 YSLEER. CDR3 region: CASSLLRQDTTEAFF. The CDR3 nucleotides are TGCGCCAGCAGCCTTCTACGGCAGGACACCACTGAAGCTTTCTTT.

This clonotype came up many times. The V call is TRBV6-2 or TRBV6-3, the J call TRBJ2-6; tentative D call: TRBD2 (5 bases). The germline CDR1 and CDR2 sequences are MNHEY and SVGEGT. This CDR3 has 19 amino acids. Trimming stripped 2 bases from V and 0 bases from J, with 17 bases between. CDR3 residues: CASSYPRGAGLSGANVLTF. Written as DNA, the CDR3 is TGTGCCAGCAGTTACCCTCGAGGTGCGGGCCTCTCTGGGGCCAACGTCCTGACTTTC.

The chain joins TRBV21-1 to TRBJ1-2. TRBV21-1 corresponds to a pseudogene. The CDR3 extends over 14 amino acids. The CDR3 spells CASRAGGCGYGYTF. CDR3 nucleotides: TGTGCCAGCAGGGCGGGAGGCTGCGGCTATGGCTACACCTTC.

The chain has TRBV28 and TRBJ2-5; TRBD1 agrees at 8 bases. The CDR3 spans 15 residues. Germline lookup yields CDR1 MDHEN and CDR2 SYDVKM. Losses at the gene ends were 5 bases for V and 7 bases for J; bases not matched to a gene: 12. CDR3 residues: CASSEQDRAYGTQYF. In DNA, the CDR3 is TGTGCCAGCAGTGAACAGGACAGGGCCTACGGGACCCAGTACTTC.

This clonotype came up a few times. CDR3 in amino acids: CASSLEEGASDYEQYF. The CDR3 nucleotides read TGCGCCAGCAGCTTGGAAGAAGGGGCTTCAGACTACGAGCAGTACTTC. V and J are TRBV5-1 and TRBJ2-7, with a tentative D call TRBD1 (5 bases). V lost 0 bases to trimming and J lost 3 bases, with 16 bases between them. The length of the CDR3 is 16 residues. The germline gives CDR1 SGHRS, CDR2 YFSETQ.